The 32 T cell receptor beta chains listed next were all sequenced from one sample in a study of blood T cell repertoires in COVID-19. TCRdb's table, derived via immunoSEQ multiplex PCR, lists solely in-frame clones and lacks some. The repertoire has about 14,000 clones, approximately 88% of them found once; the top ten carry less than 4%. What was sequenced was peripheral blood. Receptors originate from a human donor in a cohort sampled during active COVID-19.

The chain uses TRBV29-1 and TRBJ2-5; TRBD1 matches at 8 bases. The CDR3 has 12 amino acids. CDR1 and CDR2 (germline): SQVTM, ANQGSEA. The V and J ends lost 4 bases and 3 bases, in that order; junction bases with no gene match: 1. The CDR3 is CSVGGQEETQYF. The CDR3 DNA is TGCAGCGTTGGGGGACAGGAAGAGACCCAGTACTTC.

Remarks on this clone: The junction differs from germline at one of its ends, possibly a read error. The chain has TRBV6-5 and TRBJ2-1; the D is unclear. Germline-derived CDR1 and CDR2 are MNHEY and SVGAGI. The CDR3 runs to 11 residues. The CDR3 is CASRYYNEQFF. The DNA of the CDR3 is TGTGCCAGCAGGTACTACAATGAGCAGTTCTTC.

The chain combines TRBV9 with TRBJ1-2; 8 bases line up with TRBD1. Germline loops: CDR1 SGDLS, CDR2 YYNGEE. The CDR3 has 13 amino acids. V lost 6 bases, J lost 7 bases, and 8 bases stayed unmatched. DNA for the CDR3: TGTGCCAGCAATCCAGGGGGCGGGGGTGGCTACACCTTC. Translation gives CASNPGGGGGYTF.

The chain recombines TRBV7-9 with TRBJ1-2, with TRBD1 as a possible D gene (6 bases). With 5 bases removed from V and 4 bases from J, the gap between germline ends came to 14 bases. Per the germline V gene, CDR1 is SEHNR and CDR2 is FQNEAQ (reference sequence). CDR3 length equals 14 residues. CDR3 sequence reads: CASSPVGGPYGYTF. CDR3 sequence (DNA): TGTGCCAGCAGCCCCGTCGGGGGGCCCTATGGCTACACCTTC.

V gene TRBV2 combines with J gene TRBJ1-2, with D perhaps matching TRBD1 (5 bases). The CDR3 runs to 12 residues. Germline CDR1 reads SNHLY; CDR2 reads FYNNEI. V lost 6 bases and J lost 8, with 13 bases in between. CDR3 in DNA: TGTGCCAGCAGGACAGACCTCTCCGGCTACACCTTC. It is translated as CASRTDLSGYTF.

This clone showed up just a few times. The J gene is TRBJ1-2, the V gene TRBV5-4, with 9 bases that match TRBD1. Germline CDR1 and CDR2: SGHNT and YYREEE (reference sequence). V was clipped by 1 base and J by 8 bases; unmatched bases: 6. The CDR3 contains 14 residues. The chain's CDR3 is CASSLLTGGEGYTF. Written as DNA, the CDR3 is TGTGCCAGCAGCTTGCTTACAGGGGGCGAGGGCTACACCTTC.

The rearrangement uses TRBV2 and TRBJ1-1; a possible D gene is TRBD1 (5 bases). This CDR3 contains 12 residues. Trimming removed 7 bases at V and 5 bases at J, with 11 bases between. Germline V gene data show CDR1 as SNHLY and CDR2 as FYNNEI. This CDR3 is CASTSGGTEAFF. CDR3 DNA sequence: TGTGCCAGCACCTCGGGGGGTACTGAAGCTTTCTTT.

This clone was recorded once. The chain links TRBV25-1 to TRBJ2-1; 9 bases match TRBD2. The CDR3 extends over 17 amino acids. The V and J ends lost 2 bases and 0 bases, in that order; junction bases with no gene match: 5. Germline V CDR1 and CDR2: MGHDK, SYGVNS. Here the CDR3 DNA reads TGTGCCAGCAGTGAAACCCTAGCGGGGAGCTCCTACAATGAGCAGTTCTTC. This sequence encodes CASSETLAGSSYNEQFF.

The chain joins TRBV19 to TRBJ1-3, with a possible D match to TRBD1 (5 bases). The CDR3 covers 15 residues. Germline V CDR1 and CDR2: LNHDA, SQIVND (reference sequence). The V end was cut by 5 bases, the J end by 0 bases, with 11 bases between. CDR3 sequence (DNA): TGTGCCAGTAGTTCACAGGTCCCCTCTGGAAACACCATATATTTT. Amino acids: CASSSQVPSGNTIYF. The whole variable domain, remainder taken from reference TRBV19 and TRBJ1-3, is DGGITQSPKYLFRKEGQNVTLSCEQNLNHDAMYWYRQDPGQGLRLIYYSQIVNDFQKGDIAEGYSVSREKKESFPLTVTSAQKNPTAFYLCASSSQVPSGNTIYFGEGSWLTVV.

In DNA form, the CDR3 reads TGTGCCAGCAGCCAAGTCCACTACTACACCTTC. Protein: CASSQVHYYTF. V gene TRBV3-1 (or the pseudogene TRBV3-2) combines with J gene TRBJ1-2; D is unclear. Per germline, CDR1 LGHDT and CDR2 YNNKEL (reference sequence). V was pared by 1 base and J by 10 bases, with 7 bases between. The CDR3 sequence is 11 residues long.

The chain joins TRBV11-2 to TRBJ1-3; 7 bases fit TRBD1. V dropped 3 bases and J dropped 2; count of bases not matched to a gene: 7. The CDR3 sequence is 16 residues long. Germline CDR1 reads SGHAT; CDR2 reads FQNNGV. CDR3 amino acids: CASSFRQGQTGNTIYF. In DNA form, the CDR3 reads TGTGCCAGCAGCTTTAGACAGGGTCAAACTGGAAACACCATATATTTT.

V gene TRBV2 combines with J gene TRBJ2-3, with TRBD1 matching 8 bases. Per the germline V gene, CDR1 is SNHLY and CDR2 is FYNNEI. V lost 6 bases to trimming and J lost 0 bases; unmatched junction nucleotides: 8. The CDR3 length is 16 residues. CDR3 sequence (DNA): TGTGCCAGCAGCCGGGATGGGACAGGTAGCACAGATACGCAGTATTTT. Amino acid sequence: CASSRDGTGSTDTQYF.

This chain uses TRBV5-1 with TRBJ2-1, with 9 bases matching TRBD1. The CDR3 is 15 residues long. V lost 4 bases to trimming and J lost 1 base; unmatched junction nucleotides: 3. From germline, CDR1 is SGHRS and CDR2 YFSETQ. Here the CDR3 DNA reads TGCGCCAGCAGCCCGGGACAGGGATCCTACAATGAGCAGTTCTTC. It specifies CASSPGQGSYNEQFF.

This chain links TRBV12-5 with TRBJ1-3, with D hard to call. The CDR3 spans 16 residues. Germline loops: CDR1 LGHNT, CDR2 FRNRAP. Trimming took 5 bases from V and 0 from J, leaving 14 bases between them. CDR3 bases: TGTGCTAGTGGTGCTCCCCCGGTCCCCTCTGGAAACACCATATATTTT. It encodes CASGAPPVPSGNTIYF.

The chain is built from TRBV5-1 and TRBJ1-1; 10 bases align to TRBD1. CDR3 length: 15 residues. Unmatched junction bases numbered 6, after V lost 3 bases and J lost 4 bases. Germline V lookup: CDR1 SGHRS, CDR2 YFSETQ. The CDR3 sequence is CASSSTGGGGTEAFF. The CDR3 DNA is TGCGCCAGCAGCTCGACAGGGGGCGGGGGCACTGAAGCTTTCTTT.

The chain combines TRBV18 with TRBJ2-7; 9 nucleotides align to TRBD1. CDR3 length: 15 amino acids. V shed 6 bases, J shed 6 bases, and the junction held 12 bases outside the gene matches. The germline gives CDR1 KGHSH, CDR2 LQKENI. The CDR3 DNA is TGTGCCAGCTCTGGAAACAGGGGGCGGAATCGCGAGCAGTACTTC. Encoded protein: CASSGNRGRNREQYF.

The chain carries TRBV5-1 and TRBJ2-2; D possibly corresponds to TRBD2 (6 bases). The CDR3 is 16 amino acids. Germline values: CDR1 SGHRS, CDR2 YFSETQ. Deletions cut 4 bases from V and 0 bases from J, with 13 bases between. This CDR3 is CASSRPGVSNTGELFF. DNA of the CDR3: TGCGCCAGCAGCCGGCCGGGGGTCTCGAACACCGGGGAGCTGTTTTTT. Together with reference TRBV5-1 and TRBJ2-2, the CDR3 gives the full variable domain: KAGVTQTPRYLIKTRGQQVTLSCSPISGHRSVSWYQQTPGQGLQFLFEYFSETQRNKGNFPGRFSGRQFSNSRSEMNVSTLELGDSALYLCASSRPGVSNTGELFFGEGSRLTVL.

The CDR3 is CASSLIGSVRNNEQFF. Written as DNA, the CDR3 is TGCGCCAGCAGCTTGATCGGTAGCGTTAGGAACAATGAGCAGTTCTTC. The chain links TRBV5-1 to TRBJ2-1, with D possibly TRBD2 on 5 matching bases. Germline V gives CDR1 SGHRS, CDR2 YFSETQ. The CDR3 has 16 amino acids. With 1 base removed from V and 5 bases from J, the gap between germline ends came to 16 bases.

The chain combines TRBV7-9 with TRBJ2-2; D is perhaps TRBD2 (6 bases). V gave up 3 bases and J gave up 2 bases, with 10 bases separating them. Germline CDR1 SEHNR, CDR2 FQNEAQ (reference sequence). The CDR3 totals 15 residues. CDR3 in DNA: TGTGCCAGCAGCTTTACCGGGAGAAACACCGGGGAGCTGTTTTTT. Residues: CASSFTGRNTGELFF.

This rearrangement joins TRBV23-1 to TRBJ2-7; 8 nucleotides match TRBD1. TRBV23-1 is recorded as an ORF, its role being uncertain. The CDR3 contains 15 residues. The V and J ends lost 3 bases and 2 bases, in that order; junction bases with no gene match: 6. CDR3 bases: TGCGCCAGCAGTCATCGACAGGGGCGCCCCTACGAGCAGTACTTC. Protein sequence: CASSHRQGRPYEQYF.

A single count supports this clone. The J gene is TRBJ1-6, the V gene TRBV30; 7 nucleotides align to TRBD1. The trim removed 0 bases at V and 7 bases at J, leaving 3 bases unmatched. CDR1 is GTSNPN, CDR2 SVGIG, per germline (reference sequence). This CDR3 contains 14 residues. CDR3 DNA: TGTGCCTGGAGTGTCGGCAGGGGGAATTCACCCCTCCACTTT. This sequence encodes CAWSVGRGNSPLHF.

The V and J genes are TRBV7-2 and TRBJ2-3; 11 nucleotides align to TRBD2. The V and J ends lost 1 base and 5 bases, in that order; junction bases with no gene match: 5. CDR3 length: 16 residues. Germline V gene data show CDR1 as SGHTA and CDR2 as FQGNSA. This chain's CDR3 is CASSLGSGGARDTQYF. Here the CDR3 DNA reads TGTGCCAGCAGCTTAGGTAGCGGGGGGGCCAGAGATACGCAGTATTTT.

This chain joins TRBV9 and TRBJ2-1; TRBD2 agrees at 11 bases. Trimming cost V 3 bases and J 9 bases; bases outside gene matches: 8. Looked up from germline, CDR1 is SGDLS and CDR2 is YYNGEE. This CDR3 spans 15 amino acids. For the CDR3, the DNA is TGTGCCAGCAGCGGTAATAGCGGGGGGGCAGGTGAGCAGTTCTTC. As protein: CASSGNSGGAGEQFF. Filled out from reference TRBV9 and TRBJ2-1, the complete variable domain reads DSGVTQTPKHLITATGQRVTLRCSPRSGDLSVYWYQQSLDQGLQFLIQYYNGEERAKGNILERFSAQQFPDLHSELNLSSLELGDSALYFCASSGNSGGAGEQFFGPGTRLTVL.

CDR3 in DNA: TGTGCCAGCTCACCACTAGGGGGCAGCGCTAATGAAAAACTGTTTTTT. This gives the protein CASSPLGGSANEKLFF. The chain couples TRBV18 to TRBJ1-4, with TRBD1 identical over 7 bases. Germline V gene sequence: CDR1 KGHSH, CDR2 LQKENI. Trimming took 1 base from V and 3 from J; bases not matched to a gene: 5. CDR3 length: 16 amino acids.

This chain connects TRBV7-7 to TRBJ2-3; 7 bases are a match to TRBD2. V lost 5 bases and J lost 1; bases outside the gene matches: 9. The CDR3 totals 16 residues. CDR1 and CDR2 (germline): SSHAT, FNYEAQ (reference sequence). CDR3 protein: CASSDQPAGGTDTQYF. The CDR3 nucleotides are TGTGCCAGCAGCGACCAACCCGCGGGGGGCACAGATACGCAGTATTTT.

This clone was recorded a few times. This rearrangement joins TRBV7-9 to TRBJ1-6, with 10 bases matching TRBD1. V shed 2 bases and J 9 bases; nucleotides not matched to a gene: 1. The CDR3 runs to 14 residues. Germline V gene lookup returns CDR1 SEHNR and CDR2 FQNEAQ (reference sequence). For the CDR3, the DNA is TGTGCCAGCAGCTTACGGACAGGGGGTTCACCCCTCCACTTT. It yields the protein CASSLRTGGSPLHF.

This clone was detected only once. This chain connects TRBV18 to TRBJ1-2; TRBD1 agrees at 9 bases. The CDR3 totals 16 residues. Germline CDR1 reads KGHSH; CDR2 reads LQKENI. Trimming took 2 bases from V and 7 from J; bases not matched to a gene: 11. Written as DNA, the CDR3 is TGTGCCAGCTCACCAGCGGTAGGGGACAGGGCTCTTGGCTACACCTTC. Translated, it gives CASSPAVGDRALGYTF.

V is TRBV30 and J is TRBJ2-3, with D possibly matching TRBD1 (6 bases). Germline CDR1 reads GTSNPN; CDR2 reads SVGIG (reference sequence). The CDR3 is 16 residues long. V lost 0 bases to trimming and J lost 0 bases, with 13 bases between them. CDR3 sequence: CAWSVLRTASTDTQYF. The DNA of the CDR3 is TGTGCCTGGAGTGTACTAAGGACAGCGAGCACAGATACGCAGTATTTT.

This clone was picked up one time. V gene TRBV10-3 combines with J gene TRBJ2-5; D possibly corresponds to TRBD2 (6 bases). This CDR3 region has 14 residues. CDR1 and CDR2 (germline): ENHRY, SYGVKD. The germline V and J ends were trimmed by 6 bases and 4 bases, with 15 bases remaining between them. The CDR3 DNA is TGTGCCATCAGCCCCGGGGGAACCGGAGAGACCCAGTACTTC. It encodes CAISPGGTGETQYF.

The chain joins TRBV27 to TRBJ2-3, with 12 bases identical to TRBD2. The ends lost 1 base at V and 1 base at J; junction bases unmatched: 9. Germline lookup yields CDR1 MNHEY and CDR2 SMNVEV (reference sequence). The CDR3 has 19 residues. In DNA form, the CDR3 reads TGTGCCAGCAGTTTATTTGTACTAGCGGGGGGATCACGCACAGATACGCAGTATTTT. Its translation is CASSLFVLAGGSRTDTQYF.

V is TRBV30 and J is TRBJ2-7; 8 nucleotides agree with TRBD2. Germline CDR1 and CDR2: GTSNPN and SVGIG (reference sequence). The CDR3 is 13 residues long. V trimming: 4 bases; J trimming: 1 base; junction bases outside the gene matches: 3. CDR3 region: CAWNGGGSYEQYF. CDR3 sequence (DNA): TGTGCCTGGAACGGGGGGGGGTCCTACGAGCAGTACTTC. Combining the CDR3 with reference TRBV30 and TRBJ2-7 gives the whole variable domain SQTIHQWPATLVQPVGSPLSLECTVEGTSNPNLYWYRQAAGRGLQLLFYSVGIGQISSEVPQNLSASRPQDRQFILSSKKLLLSDSGFYLCAWNGGGSYEQYFGPGTRLTVT.

The chain joins TRBV9 to TRBJ2-1, with 9 bases lining up with TRBD1. Per the germline V gene, CDR1 is SGDLS and CDR2 is YYNGEE. This CDR3 is 12 amino acids long. The trim removed 7 bases at V and 9 bases at J, leaving 5 bases unmatched. The CDR3 here is CASGTGFGEQFF. The CDR3 DNA sequence: TGTGCCAGCGGGACAGGGTTCGGTGAGCAGTTCTTC.